One sample yielded the 21 T cell receptor beta chains listed below, sequenced in a study of CD8+ T cells in alopecia areata (dated by TCRdb to 2016 to 2019). The library was prepared using the immunoSEQ multiplex PCR assay. RNA was extracted from all samples and reverse transcribed into cDNA, which served as template for TCR sequencing. TCRdb provides this immuneACCESS table in a form limited to in-frame rearrangements. Some clones are lacking; in checked studies, under half of them reflect an unresolved V gene, and why the rest are absent is not known. The sample contains about 97,000 clones, roughly two fifths of them found a single time. 1.3% of the sample rests with the top ten. The sequenced material came from CD4+ T cells sorted from blood. These receptors originate from a human donor with alopecia areata.

This clone was found a few times. The V call is TRBV5-1, the J call TRBJ2-1; 7 bases are a match to TRBD2. The germline CDR1 and CDR2 sequences are SGHRS and YFSETQ. The CDR3 has 16 residues. Trimming cost V 5 bases and J 8 bases; bases outside gene matches: 16. This CDR3 is CASRRGGSFGGDEQFF. For the CDR3, the DNA is TGCGCCAGCAGGCGGGGCGGGAGCTTCGGTGGGGATGAGCAGTTCTTC. Together with reference TRBV5-1 and TRBJ2-1, the CDR3 gives the full variable domain: KAGVTQTPRYLIKTRGQQVTLSCSPISGHRSVSWYQQTPGQGLQFLFEYFSETQRNKGNFPGRFSGRQFSNSRSEMNVSTLELGDSALYLCASRRGGSFGGDEQFFGPGTRLTVL.

The table lists this clone with a few counts. This chain links TRBV23-1 with TRBJ2-7; a possible D gene is TRBD2 (5 bases). TRBV23-1 qualifies as an ORF whose function is uncertain. V shed 7 bases and J shed 4 bases, with 23 bases lying between them. CDR3 size: 16 residues. CDR3 residues: CASILTPLASEYEQYF. DNA for the CDR3: TGCGCCAGCATTCTGACCCCTTTAGCGAGTGAATACGAGCAGTACTTC.

CDR3 in DNA: TGCAGCGTTGTTCTCTTGAGTGAACAGGTTTCCTCTGAGCAGTTCTTC. Its translation: CSVVLLSEQVSSEQFF. This chain uses TRBV29-1 with TRBJ2-1; D might be TRBD1 (5 bases). This CDR3 has 16 amino acids. Trimming pared 4 bases from V and 9 bases from J, leaving 25 bases between. CDR1 and CDR2 from the germline V gene are SQVTM and ANQGSEA.

This clone was detected only a few times. The gene calls are TRBV7-8 and TRBJ1-5; D unresolved. CDR1 and CDR2 from the germline V gene are SGHVS and FQNEAQ. The CDR3 consists of 13 residues. V shed 4 bases and J shed 4 bases, with 8 bases lying between them. The CDR3 DNA reads TGTGCCAGCAGCTCCATAGCGAATCAGCCCCAGCATTTT. It translates to CASSSIANQPQHF.

Only a few counts were recorded for this clone. This rearrangement joins TRBV7-2 to TRBJ2-3; 7 nucleotides line up with TRBD2. V shed 5 bases, J shed 2 bases, and the junction held 4 bases outside the gene matches. The CDR3 is 14 amino acids. CDR1 is SGHTA, CDR2 FQGNSA, per germline. The CDR3 loop reads CASSQTSATDTQYF. The DNA for the CDR3 is TGTGCCAGCAGCCAAACTAGCGCCACAGATACGCAGTATTTT. The variable domain in full, completed from reference TRBV7-2 and TRBJ2-3, reads GAGVSQSPSNKVTEKGKDVELRCDPISGHTALYWYRQSLGQGLEFLIYFQGNSAPDKSGLPSDRFSAERTGGSVSTLTIQRTQQEDSAVYLCASSQTSATDTQYFGPGTRLTVL.

This chain joins TRBV5-1 and TRBJ2-3, with 10 bases identical to TRBD2. The trim removed 3 bases at V and 0 bases at J, leaving 1 base unmatched. Germline V lookup: CDR1 SGHRS, CDR2 YFSETQ. This CDR3 is 15 amino acids long. The CDR3 loop reads CASSSGLASTDTQYF. CDR3 in DNA: TGCGCCAGCAGCTCGGGACTAGCGAGCACAGATACGCAGTATTTT. Looking up the rest from reference TRBV5-1 and TRBJ2-3 gives the full variable domain: KAGVTQTPRYLIKTRGQQVTLSCSPISGHRSVSWYQQTPGQGLQFLFEYFSETQRNKGNFPGRFSGRQFSNSRSEMNVSTLELGDSALYLCASSSGLASTDTQYFGPGTRLTVL.

The genes are TRBV5-1 and TRBJ2-1; D perhaps matches TRBD1 (5 bases). This CDR3 is 13 amino acids long. Germline CDR1 and CDR2: SGHRS and YFSETQ. V was pared by 4 bases and J by 7 bases, with 12 bases between. The CDR3, as DNA: TGCGCCAGCAGCCTCCCGACAGCTAATGAGCAGTTCTTC. Translating gives CASSLPTANEQFF. The whole variable domain, remainder taken from reference TRBV5-1 and TRBJ2-1, is KAGVTQTPRYLIKTRGQQVTLSCSPISGHRSVSWYQQTPGQGLQFLFEYFSETQRNKGNFPGRFSGRQFSNSRSEMNVSTLELGDSALYLCASSLPTANEQFFGPGTRLTVL.

This clone was seen a few times. The chain recombines TRBV29-1 with TRBJ2-1, with D perhaps matching TRBD2 (7 bases). This CDR3 comprises 14 residues. With 4 bases removed from V and 0 bases from J, the gap between germline ends came to 10 bases. Germline CDR1 reads SQVTM; CDR2 reads ANQGSEA. The CDR3 spells CSVGGGASYNEQFF. CDR3 nucleotides: TGCAGCGTTGGGGGGGGCGCCTCCTACAATGAGCAGTTCTTC.

This clone showed up just a few times. This sequence joins TRBV19 and TRBJ2-1; D remains unclear. This CDR3 has 13 residues. Germline V gene sequence: CDR1 LNHDA, CDR2 SQIVND (reference sequence). V was clipped by 0 bases and J by 12 bases, with 12 bases between them. CDR3 protein: CASSIDPSIGQFF. CDR3 bases: TGTGCCAGTAGTATAGATCCTTCAATCGGGCAGTTCTTC.

This clone occurred a few times. The gene calls are TRBV5-1 and TRBJ2-7, with D perhaps assigned TRBD1 or TRBD2 (6 bases each). The germline V gene encodes CDR1 SGHRS and CDR2 YFSETQ. V was pared by 4 bases and J by 3 bases, with 14 bases between. The CDR3 runs 14 residues. The CDR3 nucleotides are TGCGCCAGCAGCAACAGGGACTGGAACTACGAGCAGTACTTC. Amino acid sequence: CASSNRDWNYEQYF.

This clone appeared a few times. The chain's CDR3 is CASSPIKGTDTQYF. In DNA form, the CDR3 reads TGTGCCAGCTCACCGATCAAGGGGACAGATACGCAGTATTTT. This chain links TRBV18 with TRBJ2-3; possible D gene TRBD1, 5 bases. The CDR3 loop spans 14 amino acids. Germline V gene lookup returns CDR1 KGHSH and CDR2 LQKENI. The ends were cut back, 3 bases at V and 3 bases at J, with 10 bases in the middle. The full variable domain, completed using reference TRBV18 and TRBJ2-3, is NAGVMQNPRHLVRRRGQEARLRCSPMKGHSHVYWYRQLPEEGLKFMVYLQKENIIDESGMPKERFSAEFPKEGPSILRIQQVVRGDSAAYFCASSPIKGTDTQYFGPGTRLTVL.

This chain joins TRBV18 and TRBJ2-1; D gene unclear. Germline V gives CDR1 KGHSH, CDR2 LQKENI. Trimming removed 2 bases at V and 6 bases at J, with 11 bases between. The CDR3 extends over 14 amino acids. CDR3 loop: CASSPGVPGNEQFF. In DNA, the CDR3 is TGTGCCAGCTCACCAGGGGTCCCTGGCAATGAGCAGTTCTTC. Looking up the rest from reference TRBV18 and TRBJ2-1 gives the full variable domain: NAGVMQNPRHLVRRRGQEARLRCSPMKGHSHVYWYRQLPEEGLKFMVYLQKENIIDESGMPKERFSAEFPKEGPSILRIQQVVRGDSAAYFCASSPGVPGNEQFFGPGTRLTVL.

V gene TRBV7-3 combines with J gene TRBJ2-2; D tentatively fits TRBD1 or TRBD2 (5 bases each). Germline-derived CDR1 and CDR2 are SGHTA and FQGTGA. Trimming pared 8 bases from V and 0 bases from J, leaving 7 bases between. The CDR3 consists of 13 residues. In DNA form, the CDR3 reads TGTGCCAGCGGGACCCCGAACACCGGGGAGCTGTTTTTT. This encodes CASGTPNTGELFF.

Concerning this clone: The same CDR3 is also encoded by other DNA sequences in this sample. The CDR3 bases are TGTGCCAGCAGTCCCACAGGGGACTATGGCTACACCTTC. Translating it yields CASSPTGDYGYTF. The chain joins TRBV6-6 to TRBJ1-2, with 7 bases identical to TRBD1. The CDR3 covers 13 residues. Losses at the gene ends were 5 bases for V and 3 bases for J; bases not matched to a gene: 3. Germline loops: CDR1 MNHNY, CDR2 SVGAGI (reference sequence).

The genes are TRBV19 and TRBJ1-2, with 8 bases that match TRBD1. The J segment lost 7 bases and the V segment lost 3 bases, leaving 4 bases of the junction unmatched. The germline gives CDR1 LNHDA, CDR2 SQIVND (reference sequence). This CDR3 has 13 residues. The CDR3 loop is CASSIRGQAGYTF. Written as DNA, the CDR3 is TGTGCCAGTAGTATTCGGGGACAGGCTGGCTACACCTTC.

This clone was seen a few times. The chain is built from TRBV19 and TRBJ1-5; 7 nucleotides line up with TRBD1. Trimming took 7 bases from V and 5 from J; bases not matched to a gene: 5. Germline assignment: CDR1 LNHDA and CDR2 SQIVND (reference sequence). The CDR3 length is 13 residues. CDR3 region: CASTGQMYQPQHF. The CDR3 DNA reads TGTGCCAGTACGGGACAGATGTATCAGCCCCAGCATTTT.

This clone was detected only a few times. In the same sample, other DNA sequences code for this CDR3. V and J are TRBV6-5 and TRBJ1-2; TRBD1 matches at 8 bases. The length of the CDR3 is 11 residues. The germline V gene has CDR1 MNHEY and CDR2 SVGAGI. The V segment lost 6 bases and the J segment 8 bases; nucleotides outside the gene matches: 2. In nucleotides, the CDR3 is TGTGCCAGCAGAAGACAGGGGGGCTACACCTTC. Its protein is CASRRQGGYTF.

As concerns this clone: At the DNA level, this CDR3 is encoded by other sequences in the same sample as well. The chain employs TRBV20-1 and TRBJ2-1; D is unclear. In germline, CDR1 is DFQATT, CDR2 SNEGSKA (reference sequence). V shed 2 bases and J shed 3 bases, with 2 bases lying between them. The CDR3 spans 11 residues. The CDR3 loop reads CSARLYNEQFF. The CDR3 region has the DNA TGCAGTGCTAGACTCTACAATGAGCAGTTCTTC.

This chain uses TRBV7-9 with TRBJ2-7, with 9 nucleotides matching TRBD2. The V gene end was trimmed by 3 bases and the J gene end by 1 base; junction bases not matched to a gene: 4. Germline-derived CDR1 and CDR2 are SEHNR and FQNEAQ (reference sequence). The CDR3 loop spans 15 amino acids. CDR3 in DNA: TGTGCCAGCAGCTTTCCTAGCGGGGAATCCTACGAGCAGTACTTC. Encoded protein: CASSFPSGESYEQYF.

The chain employs TRBV7-2 and TRBJ2-1, with a possible D match to TRBD1 (5 bases). Germline V gene lookup returns CDR1 SGHTA and CDR2 FQGNSA. Deletions cut 1 base from V and 12 bases from J, with 7 bases between. The CDR3 is 11 amino acids. Written as DNA, the CDR3 is TGTGCCAGCAGCTTAGAAAGGGGGCAGTTCTTC. Its protein product is CASSLERGQFF.

The chain joins TRBV30 to TRBJ2-2; the D is unclear. This CDR3 region has 13 residues. CDR1 is GTSNPN and CDR2 is SVGIG in the germline V gene (reference sequence). Trimming pared 4 bases from V and 2 bases from J, leaving 8 bases between. CDR3 DNA: TGTGCCTGGAATGCCAGAAACACCGGGGAGCTGTTTTTT. The encoded protein is CAWNARNTGELFF.